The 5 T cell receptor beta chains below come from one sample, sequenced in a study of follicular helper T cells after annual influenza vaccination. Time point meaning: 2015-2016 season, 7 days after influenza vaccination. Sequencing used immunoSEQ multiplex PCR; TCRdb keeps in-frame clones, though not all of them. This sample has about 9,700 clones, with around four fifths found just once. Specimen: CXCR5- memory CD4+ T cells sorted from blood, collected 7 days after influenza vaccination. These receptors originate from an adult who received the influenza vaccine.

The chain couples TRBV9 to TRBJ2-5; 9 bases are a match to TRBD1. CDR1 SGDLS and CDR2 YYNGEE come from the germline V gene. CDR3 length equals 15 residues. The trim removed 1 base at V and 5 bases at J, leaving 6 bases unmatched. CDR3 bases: TGTGCCAGCAGCGTATCAGGGACAGGGCCGGAGACCCAGTACTTC. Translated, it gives CASSVSGTGPETQYF.

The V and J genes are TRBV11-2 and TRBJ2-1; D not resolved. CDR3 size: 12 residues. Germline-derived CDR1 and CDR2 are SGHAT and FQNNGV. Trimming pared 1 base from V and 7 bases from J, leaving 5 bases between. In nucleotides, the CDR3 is TGTGCCAGCAGCTTAGCGCGAAATGAGCAGTTCTTC. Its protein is CASSLARNEQFF.

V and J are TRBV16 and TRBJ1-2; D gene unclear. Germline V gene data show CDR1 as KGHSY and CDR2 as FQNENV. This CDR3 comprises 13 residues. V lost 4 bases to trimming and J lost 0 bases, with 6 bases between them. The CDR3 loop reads CASSPQANYGYTF. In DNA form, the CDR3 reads TGTGCCAGCAGCCCGCAGGCTAACTATGGCTACACCTTC. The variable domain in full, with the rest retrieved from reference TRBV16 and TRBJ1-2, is GEEVAQTPKHLVRGEGQKAKLYCAPIKGHSYVFWYQQVLKNEFKFLISFQNENVFDETGMPKERFSAKCLPNSPCSLEIQATKLEDSAVYFCASSPQANYGYTFGSGTRLTVV.

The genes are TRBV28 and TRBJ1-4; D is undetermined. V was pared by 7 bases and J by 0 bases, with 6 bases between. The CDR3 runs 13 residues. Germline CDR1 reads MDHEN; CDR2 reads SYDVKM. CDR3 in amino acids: CASNTPTNEKLFF. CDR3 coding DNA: TGTGCCAGCAACACACCAACTAATGAAAAACTGTTTTTT. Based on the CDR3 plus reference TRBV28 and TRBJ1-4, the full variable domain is DVKVTQSSRYLVKRTGEKVFLECVQDMDHENMFWYRQDPGLGLRLIYFSYDVKMKEKGDIPEGYSVSREKKERFSLILESASTNQTSMYLCASNTPTNEKLFFGSGTQLSVL.

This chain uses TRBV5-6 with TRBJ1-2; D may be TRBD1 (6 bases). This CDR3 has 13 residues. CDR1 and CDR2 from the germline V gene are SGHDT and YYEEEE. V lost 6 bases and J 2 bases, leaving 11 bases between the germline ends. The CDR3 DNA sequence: TGTGCCAGCATCCTTGGGGGCAACTATGGCTACACCTTC. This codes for CASILGGNYGYTF.